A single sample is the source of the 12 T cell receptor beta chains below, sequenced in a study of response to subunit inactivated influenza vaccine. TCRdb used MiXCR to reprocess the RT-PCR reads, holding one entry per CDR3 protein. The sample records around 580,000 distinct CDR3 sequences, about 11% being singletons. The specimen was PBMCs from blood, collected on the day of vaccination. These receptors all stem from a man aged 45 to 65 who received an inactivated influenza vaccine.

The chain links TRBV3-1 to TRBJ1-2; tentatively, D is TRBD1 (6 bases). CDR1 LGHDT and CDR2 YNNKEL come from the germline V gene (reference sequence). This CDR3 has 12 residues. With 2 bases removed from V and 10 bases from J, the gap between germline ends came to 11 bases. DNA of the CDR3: TGTGCCAGCAGCCAAACTACAGGGTCCTACACCTTC. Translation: CASSQTTGSYTF.

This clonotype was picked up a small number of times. DNA of the CDR3: TGTGCCAGCAGTGAGTCAGTAAGTCACACTGAAGCTTTCTTT. Amino acid sequence: CASSESVSHTEAFF. The chain uses TRBV25-1 and TRBJ1-1; D is ambiguous. Trimming cost V 3 bases and J 3 bases, with 11 bases left between them. This CDR3 comprises 14 residues. The germline V gene encodes CDR1 MGHDK and CDR2 SYGVNS.

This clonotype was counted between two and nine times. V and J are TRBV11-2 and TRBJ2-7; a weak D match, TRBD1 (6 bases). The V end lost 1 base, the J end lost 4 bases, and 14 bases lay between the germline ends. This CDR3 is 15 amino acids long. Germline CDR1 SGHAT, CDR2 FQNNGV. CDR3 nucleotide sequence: TGTGCCAGCAGCTTAGCGGCCCAGAGGGGGTACGAGCAGTACTTC. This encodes CASSLAAQRGYEQYF.

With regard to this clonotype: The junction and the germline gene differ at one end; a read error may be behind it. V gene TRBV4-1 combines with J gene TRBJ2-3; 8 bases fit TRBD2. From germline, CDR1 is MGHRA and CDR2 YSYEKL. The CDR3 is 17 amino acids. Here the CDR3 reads CASSRSSSGGSTDTRYF. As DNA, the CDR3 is TGCGCCAGCAGCCGCTCGTCCAGCGGGGGTAGCACAGATACGCGGTATTTT.

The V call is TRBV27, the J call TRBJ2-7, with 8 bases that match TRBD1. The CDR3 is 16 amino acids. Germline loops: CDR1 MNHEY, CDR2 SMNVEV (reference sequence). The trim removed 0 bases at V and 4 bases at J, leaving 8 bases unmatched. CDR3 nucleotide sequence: TGTGCCAGCAGTTTATCGATGACCGGGACAGGATACGAGCAGTACTTC. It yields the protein CASSLSMTGTGYEQYF.

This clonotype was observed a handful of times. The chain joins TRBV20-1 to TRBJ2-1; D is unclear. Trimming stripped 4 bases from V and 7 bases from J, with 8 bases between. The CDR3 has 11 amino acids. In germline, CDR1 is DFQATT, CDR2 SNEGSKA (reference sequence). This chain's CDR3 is CSAKGGNEQFF. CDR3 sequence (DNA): TGCAGTGCTAAGGGTGGAAATGAGCAGTTCTTC.

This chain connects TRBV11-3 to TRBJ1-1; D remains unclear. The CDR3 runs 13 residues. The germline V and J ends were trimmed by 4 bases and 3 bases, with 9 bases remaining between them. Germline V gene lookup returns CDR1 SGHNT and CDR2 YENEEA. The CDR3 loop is CASSSSRDTEAFF. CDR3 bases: TGTGCCAGCAGCTCGTCCCGGGACACTGAAGCTTTCTTT.

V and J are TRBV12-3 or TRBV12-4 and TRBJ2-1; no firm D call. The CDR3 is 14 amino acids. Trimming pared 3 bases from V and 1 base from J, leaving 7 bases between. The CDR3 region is CASSFLRSYNEQFF. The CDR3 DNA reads TGTGCCAGCAGTTTCTTGCGGTCCTACAATGAGCAGTTCTTC.

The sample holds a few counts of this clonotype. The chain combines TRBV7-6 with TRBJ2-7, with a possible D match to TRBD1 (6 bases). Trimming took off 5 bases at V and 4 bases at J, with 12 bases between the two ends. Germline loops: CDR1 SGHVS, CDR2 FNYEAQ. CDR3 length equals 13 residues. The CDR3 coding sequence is TGTGCCAGCAGCGCCCGAACAGGGTACGAGCAGTACTTC. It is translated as CASSARTGYEQYF.

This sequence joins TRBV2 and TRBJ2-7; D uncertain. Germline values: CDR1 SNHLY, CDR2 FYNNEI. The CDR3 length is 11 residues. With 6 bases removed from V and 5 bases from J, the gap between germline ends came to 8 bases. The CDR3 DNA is TGTGCCAGCAGGGTAACTCACGAGCAGTACTTC. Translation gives CASRVTHEQYF.

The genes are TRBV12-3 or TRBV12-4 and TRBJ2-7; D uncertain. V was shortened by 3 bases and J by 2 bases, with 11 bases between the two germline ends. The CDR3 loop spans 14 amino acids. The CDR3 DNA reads TGTGCCAGCAGTTTTGGGCCGTCCCCCTACGAGCAGTACTTC. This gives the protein CASSFGPSPYEQYF.

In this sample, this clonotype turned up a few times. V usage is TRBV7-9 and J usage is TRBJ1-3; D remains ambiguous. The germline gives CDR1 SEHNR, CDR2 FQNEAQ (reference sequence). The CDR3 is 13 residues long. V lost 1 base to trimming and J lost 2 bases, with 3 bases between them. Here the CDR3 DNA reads TGTGCCAGCAGCTTAGATACTGGAAACACCATATATTTT. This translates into CASSLDTGNTIYF.